Sequencing of this T cell receptor beta chain was carried out in a study of shared clonotypes between healthy human individuals. V shed 6 bases and J 2 bases; nucleotides not matched to a gene: 5. This CDR3 comprises 14 residues. Germline V gene lookup returns CDR1 SNHLY and CDR2 FYNNEI. Measured with immunoSEQ multiplex PCR; TCRdb has only the in-frame clones, and not every one. This repertoire shows hundreds of thousands of clones, 72% found once; its top ten account for about 1.7%. On this clone: Its target is unknown.

Study findings and constraints: Limited genetic and exposure-history diversity came from having few donors. Memory subsets had estimated richness that was generally smaller than that of naive subsets.

The V and J genes are TRBV2 and TRBJ2-7, with 9 bases lining up with TRBD2. The clonotype originates from a young woman in good health. The sample taken for sequencing was memory CD4+ T cells sorted from blood. The subset was: CD45RA-negative fraction. The DNA for the CDR3 is TGTGCCAGCAGGAGGACTAGCGAGGCCTACGAGCAGTACTTC. Translated: CASRRTSEAYEQYF.